The clone carrying this T cell receptor (beta chain) was counted once. The CDR3 has 15 residues. Germline-derived CDR1 and CDR2 are LNHDA and SQIVND (reference sequence). Trimming left V 7 bases short and J 4 bases short, with 16 bases between. The sample originates from a study of blood T cell repertoires in COVID-19. Looking at the study overall: There were acute and convalescent COVID-19 samples, and they came from the United States, Italy and Spain. The cDNA or gDNA used as material had been derived from T cells, B-cell-depleted T cells, or PBMCs.

In the study's own analysis: How many nucleated cells were present was estimated from reference gene primer amplification. Using immunoSEQ multiplex PCR, the repertoire was profiled, and TCRdb retains in-frame clones only, with some absent. For V, J and clone size, that table is used; D and trimming come from the DNA. The repertoire includes some 130,000 clones, about 85% of them detected once, and roughly 4% sits in the top ten. The sample comprised peripheral blood. This clonotype was sampled from a human donor in a cohort sampled during active COVID-19. The chain combines TRBV19 with TRBJ2-2, with a weak D call TRBD1 (5 bases). CDR3 in DNA: TGTGCCAGTACCTCCCGGGCAGGGATCACCGGGGAGCTGTTTTTT. This encodes CASTSRAGITGELFF. Filled out from reference TRBV19 and TRBJ2-2, the complete variable domain reads DGGITQSPKYLFRKEGQNVTLSCEQNLNHDAMYWYRQDPGQGLRLIYYSQIVNDFQKGDIAEGYSVSREKKESFPLTVTSAQKNPTAFYLCASTSRAGITGELFFGEGSRLTVL.